These 21 T cell receptor beta chains were all obtained from the same sample, sequenced in a study of T-cell reconstitution after alpha-beta-depleted transplantation in children. Unique molecular identifiers were used to barcode this TCRbeta library. A single record per CDR3 protein comes from TCRdb applying MiXCR to the PCR reads. This table holds hundreds of thousands of distinct CDR3 sequences, approximately 13% found once. The sample in question was PBMCs from the stem cell graft donor, obtained from the stem cell graft. The receptors shown here come from a human donor who donated a stem cell graft to a child with combined immunodeficiency.

The rearrangement uses TRBV4-3 and TRBJ2-3; D might be TRBD2 (6 bases). The CDR3 has 17 amino acids. Germline V gene lookup returns CDR1 LGHNA and CDR2 YSLEER. V lost 0 bases, J lost 1 base, and 14 bases lay in between. CDR3 sequence reads: CASSQDRLVIGTDTQYF. The DNA for the CDR3 is TGCGCCAGCAGCCAAGACCGACTAGTGATTGGCACAGATACGCAGTATTTT.

The rearrangement joins TRBV4-1 to TRBJ2-5; no firm D call. CDR1 and CDR2 from the germline V gene are MGHRA and YSYEKL. The CDR3 covers 14 residues. Trimming shortened V by 1 base and J by 3 bases, and 9 bases separated the two germline ends. In DNA, the CDR3 is TGCGCCAGCAGCCAAGTACCGCAAGAAGAGACCCAGTACTTC. It is translated as CASSQVPQEETQYF.

This clonotype was found many times. The chain employs TRBV12-3 or TRBV12-4 and TRBJ2-2; 8 bases are shared with TRBD2. The CDR3 is made up of 14 amino acids. V was clipped by 7 bases and J by 1 base; unmatched bases: 2. The CDR3 bases are TGTGCCAGCATAACTAGCGGGAACACCGGGGAGCTGTTTTTT. It is translated as CASITSGNTGELFF.

The V call is TRBV7-8, the J call TRBJ2-5; D is undetermined. CDR3 size: 12 residues. The germline V gene encodes CDR1 SGHVS and CDR2 FQNEAQ. The germline V and J ends were trimmed by 7 bases and 5 bases, with 11 bases remaining between them. The CDR3 bases are TGTGCCAGCACCTTGGTCACGGAGACCCAGTACTTC. It specifies CASTLVTETQYF. The full variable domain, completed using reference TRBV7-8 and TRBJ2-5, is GAGVSQSPRYKVAKRGQDVALRCDPISGHVSLFWYQQALGQGPEFLTYFQNEAQLDKSGLPSDRFFAERPEGSVSTLKIQRTQQEDSAVYLCASTLVTETQYFGPGTRLLVL.

This clonotype was counted a few times. V is TRBV6-5 and J is TRBJ2-1, with TRBD2 as a possible D gene (6 bases). V was pared by 5 bases and J by 5 bases, with 19 bases between. The CDR3 spans 16 residues. CDR1 and CDR2 from the germline V gene are MNHEY and SVGAGI. CDR3 loop: CASSIHSGVSHNEQFF. The CDR3 DNA follows: TGTGCCAGCAGTATACATAGCGGAGTCTCGCACAATGAGCAGTTCTTC.

This clonotype was detected a few times. V usage is TRBV5-1 and J usage is TRBJ2-3, with D possibly TRBD1 on 6 matching bases. The V end was cut by 3 bases, the J end by 4 bases, with 15 bases between. CDR1 is SGHRS and CDR2 is YFSETQ in the germline V gene. The length of the CDR3 is 15 residues. In nucleotides, the CDR3 is TGCGCCAGCAGCTCCATTACAGGGATTCCAGATACGCAGTATTTT. It encodes CASSSITGIPDTQYF.

The chain's CDR3 is CASSYAGQGGYYEQYF. The CDR3, as DNA: TGTGCCAGCAGTTACGCGGGACAGGGTGGATACTACGAGCAGTACTTC. This sequence joins TRBV6-2 or TRBV6-3 and TRBJ2-7; 9 bases match TRBD1. The V and J ends lost 2 bases and 3 bases, in that order; junction bases with no gene match: 8. This CDR3 has 16 residues. The germline gives CDR1 MNHEY, CDR2 SVGEGT.

This clonotype has only a few counts. This sequence joins TRBV20-1 and TRBJ2-5, with D tentatively TRBD2 (7 bases). The ends were cut back, 3 bases at V and 5 bases at J, with 19 bases in the middle. This CDR3 spans 15 amino acids. Germline CDR1 DFQATT, CDR2 SNEGSKA (reference sequence). CDR3 nucleotide sequence: TGCAGTGCTAGTTCCATAACAGGGAGGGAGGAGACCCAGTACTTC. It specifies CSASSITGREETQYF.

The chain joins TRBV12-3 or TRBV12-4 to TRBJ2-1; D unresolved. This CDR3 contains 18 residues. V was clipped by 3 bases and J by 0 bases, with 18 bases between them. CDR3 sequence reads: CASSFASPRPSSYNEQFF. Here the CDR3 DNA reads TGTGCCAGCAGTTTCGCCTCTCCTAGACCTAGCTCCTACAATGAGCAGTTCTTC.

The J gene is TRBJ1-3, the V gene TRBV6-1, with D possibly being TRBD1 (5 bases). Between the trimmed V and J ends, which lost 8 bases and 8 bases, there was a span of 25 bases. This CDR3 has 16 amino acids. From germline, CDR1 is MNHNS and CDR2 SASEGT. The CDR3 region has the DNA TGTGCCAGCGGTCTAGACTGGAAAGGAGGGGAAGACACCATATATTTT. Residues: CASGLDWKGGEDTIYF.

This clonotype was seen at least ten times. The genes are TRBV12-3 or TRBV12-4 and TRBJ2-5; 10 bases match TRBD2. The CDR3 runs to 14 residues. V shed 7 bases and J 6 bases; nucleotides not matched to a gene: 8. The chain's CDR3 is CASTPQREGKTQYF. DNA of the CDR3: TGTGCCAGCACCCCCCAGCGGGAGGGTAAGACCCAGTACTTC.

This clonotype came up a few times. The J gene is TRBJ2-2, the V gene TRBV5-1, with 12 bases fitting TRBD2. Trimming removed 2 bases from V and 3 bases from J; junction bases left unmatched: 5. CDR3 length: 17 residues. The germline V gene has CDR1 SGHRS and CDR2 YFSETQ. CDR3 amino acids: CASSFRTSGAYTGELFF. The CDR3 DNA reads TGCGCCAGCAGCTTCAGGACTAGCGGGGCTTACACCGGGGAGCTGTTTTTT.

This clonotype was observed a few times. CDR3 residues: CAISVDVNTEAFF. The CDR3 nucleotides read TGTGCCATCAGTGTAGACGTTAACACTGAAGCTTTCTTT. The rearrangement joins TRBV10-3 to TRBJ1-1, with no clear D. This CDR3 has 13 amino acids. Germline CDR1 is ENHRY and CDR2 is SYGVKD. Trimming took off 4 bases at V and 2 bases at J, with 8 bases between the two ends.

The rearrangement links TRBV9 to TRBJ2-1; 8 positions agree with TRBD2. V dropped 0 bases and J dropped 3; count of bases not matched to a gene: 8. Germline CDR1 is SGDLS and CDR2 is YYNGEE. This CDR3 is built from 17 residues. CDR3 sequence reads: CASSVEVAGGIYNEQFF. The CDR3 bases are TGTGCCAGCAGCGTAGAGGTTGCGGGGGGCATCTACAATGAGCAGTTCTTC.

This clonotype was counted once. The chain recombines TRBV15 with TRBJ2-1; TRBD2 matches at 11 bases. Germline loops: CDR1 LNHNV, CDR2 YYDKDF (reference sequence). The CDR3 contains 16 residues. J gave up 9 bases and V 0 bases, and 7 bases lay outside the gene matches. The CDR3 loop is CATSREGLAGGAEQFF. CDR3 in DNA: TGTGCCACCAGCAGAGAAGGGCTAGCGGGAGGCGCTGAGCAGTTCTTC.

This clonotype has more than one count but fewer than ten. The V gene is TRBV5-1, the J gene TRBJ1-1; perhaps TRBD1 as D (5 bases). The V gene lost 0 bases and the J gene lost 1 base, with 10 bases spanning the gap. CDR1 and CDR2 from the germline V gene are SGHRS and YFSETQ. The CDR3 extends over 15 amino acids. The CDR3 is CASSLDGDPNTEAFF. CDR3 nucleotides: TGCGCCAGCAGCTTGGATGGGGACCCGAACACTGAAGCTTTCTTT.

This clonotype has at least ten counts. This chain links TRBV5-5 with TRBJ1-4; D is unclear. Trimming shortened V by 3 bases and J by 5 bases, and 8 bases separated the two germline ends. Looked up from germline, CDR1 is SGHKS and CDR2 is YYEKEE (reference sequence). The CDR3 has 13 amino acids. The CDR3 region is CASSSRRNEKLFF. CDR3 bases: TGTGCCAGCAGCTCTCGACGGAATGAAAAACTGTTTTTT.

This chain connects TRBV27 to TRBJ2-3; D possibly matches TRBD1 or TRBD2 (5 bases each). Germline V CDR1 and CDR2: MNHEY, SMNVEV (reference sequence). The germline V and J ends were trimmed by 2 bases and 8 bases, with 20 bases remaining between them. The CDR3 runs 16 residues. CDR3 DNA: TGTGCCAGCAGTTTAGGGGGTGGGGCCCTAAAGGCTACGCAGTATTTT. Translated: CASSLGGGALKATQYF.

CDR3 DNA: TGCGCCAGCAGCTTGGCCCCCCAGGGGATCAATGAGCAGTTCTTC. Amino acid sequence: CASSLAPQGINEQFF. V gene TRBV5-1 combines with J gene TRBJ2-1; TRBD1 might be the D (6 bases). This CDR3 has 15 amino acids. V was trimmed by 0 bases and J by 6 bases, leaving 13 bases between them. Germline CDR1 SGHRS, CDR2 YFSETQ.

This clonotype was seen only a few times. The chain couples TRBV12-5 to TRBJ2-7; perhaps TRBD2 as D (6 bases). The CDR3 has 13 residues. The V gene's germline CDR1 is LGHNT and CDR2 FRNRAP. Trimming took 0 bases from V and 7 from J, leaving 10 bases between them. CDR3 sequence: CASGLVLGGEQYF. The CDR3 bases are TGTGCTAGTGGTTTGGTACTTGGAGGGGAGCAGTACTTC.

The chain joins TRBV30 to TRBJ2-7; 7 bases agree with TRBD1. CDR1 and CDR2 from the germline V gene are GTSNPN and SVGIG (reference sequence). This CDR3 has 15 residues. The V and J ends lost 3 bases and 1 base, in that order; junction bases with no gene match: 9. DNA for the CDR3: TGTGCCTGGAGAGTGGCGGCAGGGGGTTCCTACGAGCAGTACTTC. Protein product: CAWRVAAGGSYEQYF.